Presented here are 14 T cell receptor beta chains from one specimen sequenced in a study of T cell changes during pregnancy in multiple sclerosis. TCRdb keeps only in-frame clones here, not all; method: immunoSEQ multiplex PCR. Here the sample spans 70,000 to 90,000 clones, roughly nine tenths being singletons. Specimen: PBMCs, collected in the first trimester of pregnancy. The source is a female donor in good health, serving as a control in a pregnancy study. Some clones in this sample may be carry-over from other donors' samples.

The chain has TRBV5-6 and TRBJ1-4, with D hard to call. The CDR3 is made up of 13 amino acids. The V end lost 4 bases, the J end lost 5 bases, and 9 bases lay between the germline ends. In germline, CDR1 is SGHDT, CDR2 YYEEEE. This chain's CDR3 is CASSVAGNEKLFF. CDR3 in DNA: TGTGCCAGCAGCGTCGCGGGAAATGAAAAACTGTTTTTT. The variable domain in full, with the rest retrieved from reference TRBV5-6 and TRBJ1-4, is DAGVTQSPTHLIKTRGQQVTLRCSPKSGHDTVSWYQQALGQGPQFIFQYYEEEERQRGNFPDRFSGHQFPNYSSELNVNALLLGDSALYLCASSVAGNEKLFFGSGTQLSVL.

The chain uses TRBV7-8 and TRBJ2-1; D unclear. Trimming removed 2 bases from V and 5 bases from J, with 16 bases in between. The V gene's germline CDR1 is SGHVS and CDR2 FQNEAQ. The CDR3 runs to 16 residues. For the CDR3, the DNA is TGTGCCAGCAGCTTACGACCTATTGGGCAGAACAATGAGCAGTTCTTC. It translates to CASSLRPIGQNNEQFF.

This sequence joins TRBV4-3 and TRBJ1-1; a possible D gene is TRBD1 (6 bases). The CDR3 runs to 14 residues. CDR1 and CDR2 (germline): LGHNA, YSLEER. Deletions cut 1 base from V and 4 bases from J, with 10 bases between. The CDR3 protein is CASSQVQGFTEAFF. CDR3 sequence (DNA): TGCGCCAGCAGCCAAGTCCAGGGGTTCACTGAAGCTTTCTTT.

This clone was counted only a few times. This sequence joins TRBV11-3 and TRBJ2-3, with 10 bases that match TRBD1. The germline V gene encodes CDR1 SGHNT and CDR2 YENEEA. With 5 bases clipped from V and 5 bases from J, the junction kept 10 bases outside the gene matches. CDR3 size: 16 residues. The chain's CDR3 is CASSPGTGVDGDTQYF. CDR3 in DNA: TGTGCCAGCAGCCCCGGGACAGGGGTCGATGGAGATACGCAGTATTTT. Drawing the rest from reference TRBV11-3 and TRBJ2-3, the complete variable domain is EAGVVQSPRYKIIEKKQPVAFWCNPISGHNTLYWYLQNLGQGPELLIRYENEEAVDDSQLPKDRFSAERLKGVDSTLKIQPAELGDSAVYLCASSPGTGVDGDTQYFGPGTRLTVL.

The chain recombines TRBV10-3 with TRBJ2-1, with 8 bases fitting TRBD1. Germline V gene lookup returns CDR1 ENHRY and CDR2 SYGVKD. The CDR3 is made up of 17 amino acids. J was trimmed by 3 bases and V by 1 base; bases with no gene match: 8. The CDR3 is CAISEWTGQGNYNEQFF. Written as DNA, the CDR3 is TGTGCCATCAGTGAGTGGACCGGACAGGGAAACTACAATGAGCAGTTCTTC.

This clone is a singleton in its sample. CDR3 bases: TGTGCCAGCAGCTCTGGACAGGGTAGCGAAAAACTGTTTTTT. Amino acid sequence: CASSSGQGSEKLFF. The chain is built from TRBV28 and TRBJ1-4, with 8 positions matching TRBD1. The CDR3 consists of 14 residues. J gave up 8 bases and V 6 bases, and 8 bases lay outside the gene matches. The germline CDR1 and CDR2 sequences are MDHEN and SYDVKM.

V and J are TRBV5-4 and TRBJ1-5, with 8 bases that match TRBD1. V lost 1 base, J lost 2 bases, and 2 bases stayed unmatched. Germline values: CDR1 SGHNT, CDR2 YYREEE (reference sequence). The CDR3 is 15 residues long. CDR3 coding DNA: TGTGCCAGCAGCTTGCCAGGGGGCGGCAATCAGCCCCAGCATTTT. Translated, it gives CASSLPGGGNQPQHF.

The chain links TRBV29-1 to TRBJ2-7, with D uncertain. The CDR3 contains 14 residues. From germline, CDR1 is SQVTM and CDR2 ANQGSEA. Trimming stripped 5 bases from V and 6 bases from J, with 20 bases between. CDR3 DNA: TGCAGCGTTAGTGAAACTCTAGACTCTCTCGAGCAGTACTTC. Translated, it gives CSVSETLDSLEQYF.

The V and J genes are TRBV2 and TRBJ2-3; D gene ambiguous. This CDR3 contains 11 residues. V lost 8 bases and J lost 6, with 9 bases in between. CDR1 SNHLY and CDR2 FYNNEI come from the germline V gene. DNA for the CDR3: TGTGCCAGCCCCAAGCCCGATACGCAGTATTTT. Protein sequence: CASPKPDTQYF.

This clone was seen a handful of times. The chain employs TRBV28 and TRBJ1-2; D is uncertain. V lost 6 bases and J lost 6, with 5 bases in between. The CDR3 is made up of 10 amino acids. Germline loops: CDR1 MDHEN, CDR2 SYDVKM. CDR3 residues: CASSSHGYTF. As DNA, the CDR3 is TGTGCCAGCAGCTCCCATGGCTACACCTTC.

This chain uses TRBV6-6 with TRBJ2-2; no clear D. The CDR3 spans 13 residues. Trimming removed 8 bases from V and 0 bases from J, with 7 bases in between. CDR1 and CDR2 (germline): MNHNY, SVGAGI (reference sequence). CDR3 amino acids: CASLDSNTGELFF. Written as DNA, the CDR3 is TGTGCCAGCCTAGACTCGAACACCGGGGAGCTGTTTTTT.

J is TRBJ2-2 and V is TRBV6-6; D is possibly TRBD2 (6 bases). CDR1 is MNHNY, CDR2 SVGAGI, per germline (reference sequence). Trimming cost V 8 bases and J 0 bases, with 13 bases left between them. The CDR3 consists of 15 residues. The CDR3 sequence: CASPAGPSNTGELFF. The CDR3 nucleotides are TGTGCCAGCCCCGCGGGACCGTCGAACACCGGGGAGCTGTTTTTT.

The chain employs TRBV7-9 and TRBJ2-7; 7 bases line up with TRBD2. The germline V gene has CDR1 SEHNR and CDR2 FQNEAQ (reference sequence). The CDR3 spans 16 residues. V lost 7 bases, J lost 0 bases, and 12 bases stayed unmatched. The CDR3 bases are TGTGCCAGCACCAAGAGTTCGGGACTACTCTCCTACGAGCAGTACTTC. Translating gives CASTKSSGLLSYEQYF.

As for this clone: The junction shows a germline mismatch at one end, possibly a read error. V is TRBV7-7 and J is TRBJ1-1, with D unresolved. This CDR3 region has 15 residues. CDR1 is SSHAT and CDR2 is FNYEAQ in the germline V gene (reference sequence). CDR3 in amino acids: CASRPRVHKNTEAFF. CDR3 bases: TGTGCTAGCAGACCACGAGTCCATAAAAACACTGAAGCTTTCTTT.